The following is a T cell receptor beta chain sequence with its context. Its antigen is not yet known. The record originates from a study of cytomegalovirus exposure and HLA in healthy donors (dated by TCRdb to about 2017). A note on the overall study: An earlier analysis of approximately 550 of the donors reported approximately 290 Gb of sequence data and around 110 million unique TCR beta sequences from 150 million to 200 million T cells. An early release that covered several hundred HLA-typed donors contained about 300 gigabases of sequencing data and about 84 million unique TCR sequences. Among 300 to 500 genotyped donors of the cohort, an average of about 220,000 unique TCR beta nucleotide sequences was sequenced per donor, of which approximately 18% were non-productive. The study aimed to test whether signatures of past pathogen exposure could be identified by cataloging public T cell receptors. Rather than using new phenotypic data, the later analysis identified candidate immune exposures from TCR beta sequences and from how often those sequences occurred across donors. HLA typing included class I and class II loci at four-digit resolution. Roughly five DR-DQ haplotypes were handled as single units for association and clustering because linkage in the cohort was strong. The study combined high-throughput TCR immunosequencing, statistical association of individual TCRs with disease status, and machine learning to predict cytomegalovirus infection status. Typing coverage differed by locus: A, B, C, DRB1 and DQB1 were typed in roughly 629-640 donors, DQA1 in approximately 520, DPA1 in some 610, and DPB1 in 450 to 480. In an earlier analysis of roughly 580 of the donors, high-throughput TCR beta sequencing was used to judge whether each TCR beta V gene segment behaved as functional or pseudogenic. Every repertoire in the discovery cohort had been generated on one and the same sequencing platform. Genome-wide SNP genotypes for about 55% of the 666 donors were used in a later genetic analysis, which treated that subset as a discovery cohort. Besides the first cohort of approximately 670 subjects, a separate validation cohort made up of 120 different subjects was used. Using immunosequencing, the study profiled T cell repertoires from roughly 650 subjects and related those repertoires to cytomegalovirus serostatus. Among the approximately 430 genotyped donors, around 81% belonged to the genetic ancestry cluster associated with self-reported Caucasian donors. A later analysis re-analyzed previously published TCR beta repertoires from about 730 donors and added high-resolution HLA genotyping to study TCR occurrence patterns. Alongside the repertoire data, information on donor age, sex, ethnicity and CMV serostatus was compiled.

Libraries were constructed by the immunoSEQ multiplex PCR assay. For the multiplex PCR, a mixture combining 60 forward primers for TCR Vbeta segments and 13 reverse primers for TCR Jbeta segments was used. A multiplex PCR assay on genomic DNA amplified the CDR3 region of rearranged TCR beta genes. The amplified TCR beta libraries were sequenced on the Illumina HiSeq System as 87-base-pair reads. The paper's processing steps were these. Across the roughly 600 repertoires, a later analysis counted approximately 83 million unique TCR beta chains, approximately 12 million of which were shared by at least two donors. A nearest-neighbor algorithm error-corrected the raw reads and collapsed the reads into unique sequences, merging closely related sequences to remove PCR and sequencing errors. Alignment of CDR3 sequences to IMGT reference sequences was used to assign V, D and J gene segments. Each retained sequence needed at least a six-nucleotide match to both a V gene segment and a J gene segment. Rearrangements were called productive when the CDR3 lacked stop codons and stayed in frame with V and J; all others were non-productive. CDR3 was defined by IMGT convention, running from the second conserved V-encoded cysteine to the conserved J-encoded phenylalanine. The earlier analysis of some 540 of the donors excluded any sequence lacking an unambiguous match to a single V gene segment. An earlier analysis of roughly 590 of the donors called V segments functional above 56.7% productive rearrangements and segregating when the between-donor standard deviation exceeded 5%. A statistical classification framework was built to diagnose cytomegalovirus status from the catalog of TCR beta chain sequences. V and J gene assignment, in a later analysis, came from comparing TCR nucleotide sequences with IMGT/GENE-DB human TR gene sequences. The TCRdist pipeline was used in a later analysis to assign CDR3 sequences and most-parsimonious VDJ recombination scenarios. A later analysis defined each TCR beta chain by its CDR3 amino acid sequence plus V-gene family, and excluded reads lacking a unique V-gene family. In a later analysis, 500 to 650 highly shared, low-generation-probability nucleotide sequences were removed to address suspected cross-contamination and a sequencing artifact. In a later analysis, a clonal expansion index was calculated for each public chain from normalized within-repertoire ranks of inferred template counts. In a later analysis, generation probabilities were computed using a VDJ recombination model fitted to out-of-frame rearrangements, and the results were checked against IGoR. A later analysis scored TCR-TCR, TCR-HLA and TCR-CMV co-occurrence with hypergeometric tests, applying a repertoire-size bias correction to TCR pairs. False discovery rates were estimated in a later analysis by permuting HLA or CMV assignments 20 times. A later analysis grouped co-occurring TCRs with DBSCAN, adding TCRdist sequence similarity when clustering within HLA-allele-positive subsets. Repertoires with fewer than 30,000 or more than 120,000 public chains, plus five repertoires with anomalous nucleotide sharing, were excluded from co-occurrence clustering. The source is immuneACCESS, and TCRdb retained only in-frame sequences with V and J called. Part of the clones is not carried over; for the studies checked, unresolved V genes explain less than half of this, and the remainder is unexplained. V and J calls and clone size are those listed in that table; D and trimming were worked out from the DNA. The table for this sample shows tens of thousands of clones. About 5.5% of the sample rests with the top ten.

The CDR3 contains 15 residues, cysteine and phenylalanine counted. The read is trimmed to its CDR3 DNA, 45 bases read in frame from base 1. V ends up 0 bases short and J 3 bases short, with an unmatched junction base count of 2. CDR1 LGHNA and CDR2 YSLEER are derived from the germline V gene. The investigation overall reported the following: A later analysis found that most CMV-associated TCR beta chains appeared HLA-restricted, with HLA associations seemingly driven largely by CMV exposure. Specific HLA alleles were associated with over 15,000 TCR beta sequences at a false discovery rate of 0.05 in a later analysis. An earlier analysis of some 560 of the donors showed that most TCR beta V segments appeared in productive rearrangements either about 90% or about 30% of the time, which broadly matched IMGT annotations. A later genetic analysis associated a missense DCLRE1C variant with V-gene and J-gene trimming of TCR beta chains, and an independent cohort replicated the association. A total of 150 to 200 TCR beta chains were listed by the study as associated with cytomegalovirus. A later genetic analysis reported fewer N-insertions in productive TCRs among donors in an Asian-associated ancestry cluster than the roughly 700-donor mean. Roughly uniform sequencing depth across donors was assumed in presence/absence analyses, although this assumption may not hold. Linkage disequilibrium might explain the correlated functional status among segregating V segments, but an unknown experimental factor could not be ruled out. Across donors, most TCR sequences were observed very rarely, whereas some public TCRs were present in many individuals. A group of highly shared sequence variants was considered likely to be a technical artifact of the sequencing pipeline. In vitro tests confirmed that a few of the cytomegalovirus-associated TCR beta chains recognize cytomegalovirus antigens. The 87-base-pair reads could not distinguish some IMGT-functional V segments, including TRBV6-2 and TRBV6-3, so those segments were excluded. For the cohort, immune exposure information was limited to CMV serostatus. In a later analysis, several top co-occurrence clusters were reported to appear linked to parvovirus B19, influenza, CMV and Epstein-Barr virus. A further reported finding was that TCR beta sequences accurately predicted the HLA-A and HLA-B alleles for most subjects in the first cohort. The authors suggested that the approach could potentially be generalized to other disease states and immunological phenotypes. HLA typing was unavailable for some donors at each locus, so association tests used only the typed subset. In both the original and validation cohorts, the classifier was reported to diagnose cytomegalovirus status with high specificity and sensitivity. Strong co-occurrence of HLA alleles, especially DR and DQ, made assigning TCR associations to individual alleles difficult. In a later analysis, HLA-associated TCR beta chains were found to be more clonally expanded and to have lower generation probabilities than equally common non-associated chains. In a later analysis, the rate of TCR association differed among HLA loci, with DRB1 alleles having the most associated TCRs and HLA-C alleles having the fewest. Only TCR beta chains were sequenced in this cohort, and the absence of alpha or paired-chain data limited detectable features. The earlier analysis of nearly 600 of the donors excluded over 15 rarely observed V segments, including chromosome 9 orphons, because counts were too low.

The cohort consisted of hundreds of healthy bone marrow donors. Cohort members were all nominally healthy when sampled, although unrecorded immune exposures were likely present. The donor tested CMV seropositive, placing the donor among the 290 or so seropositive members of the cohort. Each donor provided a peripheral blood sample, and peripheral blood mononuclear cells were used for TCR beta sequencing. The Qiagen DNeasy Blood Extraction Kit was used to extract genomic DNA from the blood cell samples. Sequenced: PBMCs. The receptor comes from a girl aged 10-17 years in good health and CMV-seropositive. The V and J segments used are TRBV4-3 and TRBJ2-5; 9 middle bases align to TRBD2. The sequenced DNA: TGCGCCAGCAGCCAAGAGACTAGCGGCAAAGAGACCCAGTACTTC. This encodes CASSQETSGKETQYF.